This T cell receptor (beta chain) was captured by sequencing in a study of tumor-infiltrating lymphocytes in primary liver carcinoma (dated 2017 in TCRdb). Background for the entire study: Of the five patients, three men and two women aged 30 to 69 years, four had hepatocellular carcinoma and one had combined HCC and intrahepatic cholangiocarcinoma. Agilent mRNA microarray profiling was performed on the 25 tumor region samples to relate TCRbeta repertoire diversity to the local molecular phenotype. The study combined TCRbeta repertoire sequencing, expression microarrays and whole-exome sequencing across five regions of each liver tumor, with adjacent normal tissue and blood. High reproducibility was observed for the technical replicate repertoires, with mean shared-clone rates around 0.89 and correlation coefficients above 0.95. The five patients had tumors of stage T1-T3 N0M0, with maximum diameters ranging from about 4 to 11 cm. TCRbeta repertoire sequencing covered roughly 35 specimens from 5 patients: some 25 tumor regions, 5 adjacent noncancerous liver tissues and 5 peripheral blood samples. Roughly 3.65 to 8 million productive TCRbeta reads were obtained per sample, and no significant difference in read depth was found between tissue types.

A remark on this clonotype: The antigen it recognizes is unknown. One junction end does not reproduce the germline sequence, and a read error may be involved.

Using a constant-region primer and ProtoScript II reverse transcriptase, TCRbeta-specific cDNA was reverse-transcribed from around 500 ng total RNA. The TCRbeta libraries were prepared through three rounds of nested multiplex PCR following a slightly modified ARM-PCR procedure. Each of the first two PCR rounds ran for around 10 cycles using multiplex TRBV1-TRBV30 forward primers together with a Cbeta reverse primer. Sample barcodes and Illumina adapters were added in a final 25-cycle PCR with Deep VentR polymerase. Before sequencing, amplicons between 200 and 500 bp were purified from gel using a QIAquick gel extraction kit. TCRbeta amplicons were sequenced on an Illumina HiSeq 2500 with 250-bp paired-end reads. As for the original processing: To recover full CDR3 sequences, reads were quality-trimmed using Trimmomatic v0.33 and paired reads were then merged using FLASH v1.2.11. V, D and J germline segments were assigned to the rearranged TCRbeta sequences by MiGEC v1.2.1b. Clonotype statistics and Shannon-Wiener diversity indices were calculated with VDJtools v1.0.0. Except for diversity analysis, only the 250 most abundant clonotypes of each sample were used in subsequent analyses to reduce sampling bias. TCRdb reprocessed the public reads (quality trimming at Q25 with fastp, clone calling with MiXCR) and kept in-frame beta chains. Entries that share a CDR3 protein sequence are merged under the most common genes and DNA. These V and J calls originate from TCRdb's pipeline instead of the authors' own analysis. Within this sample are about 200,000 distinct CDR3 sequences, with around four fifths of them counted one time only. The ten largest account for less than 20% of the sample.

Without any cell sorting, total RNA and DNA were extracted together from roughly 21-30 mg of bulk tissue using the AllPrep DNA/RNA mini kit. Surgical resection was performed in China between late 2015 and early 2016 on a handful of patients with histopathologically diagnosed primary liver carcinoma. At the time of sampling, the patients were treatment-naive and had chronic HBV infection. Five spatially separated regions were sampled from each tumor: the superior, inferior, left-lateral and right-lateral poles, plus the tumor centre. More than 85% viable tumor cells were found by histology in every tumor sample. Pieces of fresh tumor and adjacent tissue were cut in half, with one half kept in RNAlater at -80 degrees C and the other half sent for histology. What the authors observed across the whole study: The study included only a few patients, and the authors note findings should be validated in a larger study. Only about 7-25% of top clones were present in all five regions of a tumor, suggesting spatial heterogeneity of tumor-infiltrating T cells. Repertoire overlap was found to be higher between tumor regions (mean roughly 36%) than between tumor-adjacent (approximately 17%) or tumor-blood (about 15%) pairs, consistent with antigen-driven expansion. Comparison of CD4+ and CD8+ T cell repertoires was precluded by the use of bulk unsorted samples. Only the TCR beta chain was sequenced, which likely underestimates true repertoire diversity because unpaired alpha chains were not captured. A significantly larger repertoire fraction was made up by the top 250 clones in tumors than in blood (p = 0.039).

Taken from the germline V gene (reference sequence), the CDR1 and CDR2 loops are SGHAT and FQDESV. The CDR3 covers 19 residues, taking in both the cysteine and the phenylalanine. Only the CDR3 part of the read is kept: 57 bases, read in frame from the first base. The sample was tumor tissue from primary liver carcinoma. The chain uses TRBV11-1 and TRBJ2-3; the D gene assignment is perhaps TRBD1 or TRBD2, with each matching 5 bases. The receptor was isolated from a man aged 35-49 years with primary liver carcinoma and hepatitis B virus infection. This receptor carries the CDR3 CASSSGGSSVGALKDTRYF. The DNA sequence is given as TGTGCCAGCAGCTCTGGGGGAAGCTCTGTTGGAGCCCTCAAAGATACGCGGTATTTT.